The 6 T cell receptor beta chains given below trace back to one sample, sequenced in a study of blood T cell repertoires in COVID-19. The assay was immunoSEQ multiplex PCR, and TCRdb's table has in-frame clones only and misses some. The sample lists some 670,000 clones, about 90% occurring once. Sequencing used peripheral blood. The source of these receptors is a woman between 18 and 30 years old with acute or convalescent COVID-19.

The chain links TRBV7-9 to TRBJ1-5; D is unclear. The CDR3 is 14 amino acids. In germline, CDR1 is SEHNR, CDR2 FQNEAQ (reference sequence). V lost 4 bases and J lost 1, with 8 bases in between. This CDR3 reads CASSSPGSNQPQHF. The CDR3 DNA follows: TGTGCCAGCAGCTCGCCGGGGAGCAATCAGCCCCAGCATTTT. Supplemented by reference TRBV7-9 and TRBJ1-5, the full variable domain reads DTGVSQNPRHKITKRGQNVTFRCDPISEHNRLYWYRQTLGQGPEFLTYFQNEAQLEKSRLLSDRFSAERPKGSFSTLEIQRTEQGDSAMYLCASSSPGSNQPQHFGDGTRLSIL.

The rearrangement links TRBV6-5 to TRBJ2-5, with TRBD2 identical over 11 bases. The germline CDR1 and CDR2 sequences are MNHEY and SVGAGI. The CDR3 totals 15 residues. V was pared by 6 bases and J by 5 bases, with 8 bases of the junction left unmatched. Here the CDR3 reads CASRVAGGPGETQYF. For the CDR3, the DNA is TGTGCCAGCAGGGTAGCGGGGGGGCCGGGGGAGACCCAGTACTTC.

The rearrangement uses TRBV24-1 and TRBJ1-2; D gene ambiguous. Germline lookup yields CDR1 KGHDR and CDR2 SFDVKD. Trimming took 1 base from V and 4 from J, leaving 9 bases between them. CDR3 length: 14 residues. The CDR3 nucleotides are TGTGCCACCAGTGATTTAGACTTGGGCTATGGCTACACCTTC. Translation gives CATSDLDLGYGYTF.

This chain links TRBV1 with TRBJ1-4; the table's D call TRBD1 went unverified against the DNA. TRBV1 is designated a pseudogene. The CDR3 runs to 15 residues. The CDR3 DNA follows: TGCACCAGCAGCCAAGGTCCCCGACAGGATGAAAAACTGTTTTTT. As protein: CTSSQGPRQDEKLFF.

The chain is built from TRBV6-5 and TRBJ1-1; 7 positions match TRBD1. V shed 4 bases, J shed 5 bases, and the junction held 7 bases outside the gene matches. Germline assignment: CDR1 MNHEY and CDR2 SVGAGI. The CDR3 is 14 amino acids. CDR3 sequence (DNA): TGTGCCAGCAGTTCAGCCCCAGGGGGAACTGAAGCTTTCTTT. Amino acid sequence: CASSSAPGGTEAFF.

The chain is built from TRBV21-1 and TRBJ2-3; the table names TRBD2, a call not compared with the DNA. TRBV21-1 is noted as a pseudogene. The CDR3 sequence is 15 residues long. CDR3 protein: CASSKGAGATDTQYF. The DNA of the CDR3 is TGTGCCAGCAGCAAAGGAGCGGGGGCCACAGATACGCAGTATTTT.